The rows below give T cell receptor beta chains drawn from one sample of a study of identical twins. TCRdb reprocessed the 5' RACE reads via MiXCR and lists one record per CDR3 protein. Seen here are around 250,000 distinct CDR3 sequences, roughly 8% observed once, and the top ten hold approximately 3%. In addition, the sample was reused for a study of yellow fever vaccine responses in identical twins.

Sequencing was carried out using CD8+ T cells sorted from blood. The receptors stem from a woman between 18 and 29 years old in good health. Both conserved end residues are part of each CDR3. The order of the fields is J gene, D gene, clone size, V gene, CDR3 DNA, CDR3 protein. D genes are given only for firm matches. Expanded clones are given a class, and other clones once, few, many or no size at all.

J: TRBJ2-1; D: TRBD2; size: NA; V: TRBV12-3/TRBV12-4; DNA: TGTGCCAGCAGTCCGATAGCGGGAGACAATGAGCAGTTCTTC; CDR3: CASSPIAGDNEQFF
J: TRBJ1-1; D: NA; size: NA; V: TRBV9; DNA: TGTGCCAGCAGCGTAGGCCCGGGACACAACACTGAAGCTTTCTTT; CDR3: CASSVGPGHNTEAFF
J: TRBJ2-1; D: NA; size: many; V: TRBV7-9; DNA: TGTGCCAGCAGCTTAGATGCTAGCGCCCTTTACAATGAGCAGTTCTTC; CDR3: CASSLDASALYNEQFF
J: TRBJ2-7; D: NA; size: few; V: TRBV28; DNA: TGTGCCAGCACTTTTGGCGGTTACGAGCAGTACTTC; CDR3: CASTFGGYEQYF
J: TRBJ2-7; D: NA; size: NA; V: TRBV6-2/TRBV6-3; DNA: TGTGCCAGCAGACTGAAGGTAGGGTTCTACGAGCAGTACTTC; CDR3: CASRLKVGFYEQYF
J: TRBJ2-1; D: TRBD2; size: many; V: TRBV12-3/TRBV12-4; DNA: TGTGCCAGCAGTCCAGAGCGGGGGGACTACAATGAGCAGTTCTTC; CDR3: CASSPERGDYNEQFF
J: TRBJ2-7; D: NA; size: many; V: TRBV10-3; DNA: TGTGCCATCAGTGAGTCTCGGGGGTACGAGCAGTACTTC; CDR3: CAISESRGYEQYF
J: TRBJ2-1; D: NA; size: many; V: TRBV7-9; DNA: TGTGCCAGCAGCTTCGAGCCTGACAATGAGCAGTTCTTC; CDR3: CASSFEPDNEQFF
J: TRBJ1-1; D: NA; size: few; V: TRBV7-2; DNA: TGTGCCAGCAGCTTAGTAAGGGGACTGGAGAACACTGAAGCTTTCTTT; CDR3: CASSLVRGLENTEAFF
J: TRBJ1-1; D: NA; size: NA; V: TRBV20-1; DNA: TGCAGTGCTAGATCGCCCTCGAACACTGAAGCTTTCTTT; CDR3: CSARSPSNTEAFF